This T cell receptor beta chain came from a study of blood T cells in healthy people across ages. The CDR3 extends over 16 amino acids. The trim removed 6 bases at V and 3 bases at J, leaving 6 bases unmatched. Next came a second PCR, run for about 7 to 12 cycles, which used a sample-barcoded 5' primer along with a J-beta primer mix. In TCRdb, the 5' RACE reads were re-called with MiXCR into one record per CDR3 protein. The sample consists of hundreds of thousands of distinct CDR3 sequences, 24% of them appearing once. These data were also reused for a study on T cells of mothers and their children.

The material sequenced was blood. This chain links TRBV12-3 or TRBV12-4 with TRBJ2-3; TRBD2 aligns across 13 bases. The sequence derives from a boy aged 10-17 years in good health. The DNA of the CDR3 is TGTGCCAGCAGCCGCGGGACTAGCGGGAATACAGATACGCAGTATTTT. Translation gives CASSRGTSGNTDTQYF.